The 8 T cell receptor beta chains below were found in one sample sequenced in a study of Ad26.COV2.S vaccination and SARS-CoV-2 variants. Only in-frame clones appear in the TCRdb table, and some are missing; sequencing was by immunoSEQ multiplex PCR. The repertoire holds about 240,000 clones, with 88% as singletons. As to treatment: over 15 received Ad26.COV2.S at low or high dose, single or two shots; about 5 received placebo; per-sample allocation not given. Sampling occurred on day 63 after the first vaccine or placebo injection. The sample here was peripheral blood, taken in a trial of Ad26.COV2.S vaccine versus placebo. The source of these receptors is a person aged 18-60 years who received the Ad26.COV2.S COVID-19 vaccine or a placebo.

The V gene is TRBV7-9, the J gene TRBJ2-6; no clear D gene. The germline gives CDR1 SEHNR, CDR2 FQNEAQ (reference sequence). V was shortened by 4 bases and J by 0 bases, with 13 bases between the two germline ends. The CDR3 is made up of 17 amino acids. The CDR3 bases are TGTGCCAGCAGCTCGGGTGGTAGGGCCTCTGGGGCCAACGTCCTGACTTTC. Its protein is CASSSGGRASGANVLTF.

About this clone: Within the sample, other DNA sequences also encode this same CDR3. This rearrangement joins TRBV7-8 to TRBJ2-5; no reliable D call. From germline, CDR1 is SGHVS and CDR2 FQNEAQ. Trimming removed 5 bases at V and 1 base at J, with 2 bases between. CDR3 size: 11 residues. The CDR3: CASSPQETQYF. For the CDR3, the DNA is TGTGCCAGCAGCCCCCAAGAGACCCAGTACTTC. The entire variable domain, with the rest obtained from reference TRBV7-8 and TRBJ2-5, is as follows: GAGVSQSPRYKVAKRGQDVALRCDPISGHVSLFWYQQALGQGPEFLTYFQNEAQLDKSGLPSDRFFAERPEGSVSTLKIQRTQQEDSAVYLCASSPQETQYFGPGTRLLVL.

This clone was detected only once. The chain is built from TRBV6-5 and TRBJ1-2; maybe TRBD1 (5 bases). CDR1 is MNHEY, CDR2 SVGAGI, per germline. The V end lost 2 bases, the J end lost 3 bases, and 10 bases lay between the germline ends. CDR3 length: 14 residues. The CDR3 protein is CASSYTGTDYGYTF. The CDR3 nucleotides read TGTGCCAGCAGTTACACCGGGACGGACTATGGCTACACCTTC.

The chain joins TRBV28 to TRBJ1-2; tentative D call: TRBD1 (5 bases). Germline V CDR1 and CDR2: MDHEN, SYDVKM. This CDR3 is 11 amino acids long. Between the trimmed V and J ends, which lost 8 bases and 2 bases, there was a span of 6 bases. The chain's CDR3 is CASGGNYGYTF. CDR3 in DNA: TGTGCCAGCGGGGGAAACTATGGCTACACCTTC.

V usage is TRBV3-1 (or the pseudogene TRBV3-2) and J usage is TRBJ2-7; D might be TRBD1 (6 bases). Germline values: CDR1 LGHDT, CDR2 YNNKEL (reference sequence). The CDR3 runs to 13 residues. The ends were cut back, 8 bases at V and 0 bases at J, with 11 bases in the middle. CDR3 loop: CASQGGASYEQYF. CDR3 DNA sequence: TGTGCCAGCCAAGGGGGTGCCTCCTACGAGCAGTACTTC.

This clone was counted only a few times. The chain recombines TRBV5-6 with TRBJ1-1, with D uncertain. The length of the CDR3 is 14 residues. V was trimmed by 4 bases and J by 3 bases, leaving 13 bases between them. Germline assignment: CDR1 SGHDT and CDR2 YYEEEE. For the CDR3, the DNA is TGTGCCAGCAGCGCGGGTGTGCTACACACTGAAGCTTTCTTT. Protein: CASSAGVLHTEAFF. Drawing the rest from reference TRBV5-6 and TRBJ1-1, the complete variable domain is DAGVTQSPTHLIKTRGQQVTLRCSPKSGHDTVSWYQQALGQGPQFIFQYYEEEERQRGNFPDRFSGHQFPNYSSELNVNALLLGDSALYLCASSAGVLHTEAFFGQGTRLTVV.

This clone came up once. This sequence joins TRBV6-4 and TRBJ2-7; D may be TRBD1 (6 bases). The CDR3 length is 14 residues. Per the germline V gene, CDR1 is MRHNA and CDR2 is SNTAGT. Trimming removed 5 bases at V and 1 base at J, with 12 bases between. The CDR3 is CASSPGHQSYEQYF. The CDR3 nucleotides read TGTGCCAGCAGTCCGGGACACCAGTCCTACGAGCAGTACTTC.

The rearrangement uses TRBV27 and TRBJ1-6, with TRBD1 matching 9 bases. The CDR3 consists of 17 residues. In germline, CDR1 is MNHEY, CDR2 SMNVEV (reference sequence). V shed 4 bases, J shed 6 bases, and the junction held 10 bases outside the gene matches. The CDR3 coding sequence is TGTGCCAGCAGTTCCGTCCCGGGACAGGGATCTAATTCACCCCTCCACTTT. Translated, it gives CASSSVPGQGSNSPLHF.